This T cell receptor (beta chain) was observed in a study of cytomegalovirus exposure and HLA in healthy donors. This clone was recorded only once. CDR3 size: 16 residues. The germline V gene encodes CDR1 SGHRS and CDR2 YFSETQ. V was clipped by 0 bases and J by 6 bases, with 15 bases between them. The primer mix had 60 Vbeta and 13 Jbeta primers. Sequenced by immunoSEQ multiplex PCR; TCRdb stores in-frame clones only, minus some. The data contain 150,000 to 200,000 clones, approximately 80% of them singletons. The sequencing sample was made of PBMCs. This chain links TRBV5-1 with TRBJ1-4; D call uncertain. This TCR derives from a male donor in good health and CMV-seropositive. CDR3 in amino acids: CASSLGTLARDEKLFF. CDR3 coding DNA: TGCGCCAGCAGCTTGGGAACCCTTGCTCGGGATGAAAAACTGTTTTTT.